This TCR beta chain is from a study of post-analysis software for immune sequencing data. Looking at the study overall: Disease courses included relapsing-remitting, secondary progressive and progressive-relapsing multiple sclerosis. Points from the study as a whole: Strong same-batch co-clustering of samples appeared with F measure clustering. Compared with controls, patients had more of about five TRBV segments, including TRBV5-6, TRBV5-1 and TRBV20-1. Patients with multiple sclerosis recorded significantly lower normalized Chao1 diversity than controls, the study found.

The TCR beta cDNA libraries carried unique molecular identifiers. Roughly 450,000 cDNA molecules came from about 1 to 10 million T cells. TCRdb used MiXCR to reprocess the PCR reads, holding one entry per CDR3 protein. The profile shows roughly 670,000 distinct CDR3 sequences, more than 50% of them singletons. Comments on this clonotype: As yet, its antigen is unknown.

V shed 1 base, J shed 4 bases, and the junction held 7 bases outside the gene matches. Germline V CDR1 and CDR2: SGHTA, FQGNSA. The CDR3 has 16 residues. The chain couples TRBV7-2 to TRBJ2-5, with 9 bases aligning to TRBD2. This TCR was sampled from a girl aged 2-10 years with multiple sclerosis. Sequencing input: blood. The CDR3 DNA reads as TGTGCCAGCAGCTTAGTGGCGGGACTAGCCGCAGAGACCCAGTACTTC. Encoded protein: CASSLVAGLAAETQYF.